This TCR beta chain was documented in a study of cytomegalovirus exposure and HLA in healthy donors. About the research overall: The approximately 670 first-cohort repertoires and the roughly 130 validation repertoires shared the same platform, a later analysis reported. Study results and limitations: Usually a TCR sequence was rare, but some public TCRs were found in many donors. In vitro checks showed that a few CMV-associated chains really do target CMV antigens. In the approximately 120 validation repertoires, a later analysis found that first-cohort TCR clusters tended to co-occur.

This table comes from immunoSEQ multiplex PCR, and its TCRdb copy is limited to in-frame clones, with some not included. Of 55,000 to 75,000 clones in the sample, approximately 95% were seen once. Trimming shortened V by 8 bases and J by 3 bases, and 10 bases separated the two germline ends. CDR3 size: 12 residues. CDR1 and CDR2 from the germline V gene are SQVTM and ANQGSEA. Comments on this clone: The target antigen is unknown.

The J gene is TRBJ2-2, the V gene TRBV29-1; TRBD1 is a possible D gene (6 bases). The TCR comes from a woman under 30 in good health and CMV-seropositive. The sequencing input was PBMCs. CDR3 nucleotide sequence: TGCAGCAGCAGGGGCGACACCGGGGAGCTGTTTTTT. Its protein is CSSRGDTGELFF.